The source of this T cell receptor (beta chain) is a study of STAT3 mutations in large granular lymphocyte leukemia. Across the whole study: Immunosuppressive therapy was given to more than half of T-LGLL patients.

Study-wide points: A small but highly pathogenic clone may have been missed. In T-cell large granular lymphocyte leukemia, about half of patients showed multiple immunodominant subclonotypes. All newly emerging clones after therapy were STAT3 wild type.

With regard to this clone: Its antigen is still unknown.

Trimming at V came to 3 bases and at J to 6 bases, leaving 11 bases not matched to a gene. The CDR3 contains 15 residues. CDR1 and CDR2 (germline): GTSNPN, SVGIG (reference sequence). TCRbeta libraries averaged roughly 40,000 productive templates per sample. Profiled with immunoSEQ multiplex PCR; TCRdb holds only in-frame clones, not every one. The sample has about 10,000 clones; roughly 91% are singletons. This chain uses TRBV30 with TRBJ1-5, with 7 bases matching TRBD1. The receptor was derived from a man aged 55-75 years with T-cell large granular lymphocyte leukemia. Some clones in this sample may be carry-over from other donors' samples. The sequencing input was peripheral blood mononuclear cells. CDR3 DNA sequence: TGTGCCTGGAGCGGGGACAGCCGGGCCGGTCAGCCCCAGCATTTT. Translation: CAWSGDSRAGQPQHF.